The clone carrying this T cell receptor beta chain was recorded many times. Its target is unknown. The CDR3 runs 22 residues. The germline V and J ends were trimmed by 3 bases and 0 bases, with 27 bases remaining between them. The germline CDR1 and CDR2 sequences are LGHNA and YNFKEQ. The sample belongs to a study of T cells after yellow fever vaccination. About the research overall: Any fraction with a low cell number was prepared using SMART-Seq v4 Ultra Low Input. General study points: Clonotype sharing between CD4 and CD8 compartments was small. Most clones from primary vaccination were detected again post-booster (about 95% CD4, about 85% CD8).

Universal primer sites and UMIs were introduced during 5'RACE template-switching synthesis of TCR cDNA. In TCRdb, the 5' RACE reads were re-called with MiXCR into one record per CDR3 protein. The table shows 300,000 to 400,000 distinct CDR3 sequences, with approximately 5.7% occurring only once. The clonotype was recovered from a man aged 30 to 45 who received the YFV17D yellow fever vaccine. The sequenced sample was PBMCs, obtained 5 days after the yellow fever booster vaccination. The chain links TRBV4-2 to TRBJ2-6; a weak D match, TRBD2 (5 bases). The CDR3 DNA follows: TGTGCCAGCAGCCACTACTTCAGAGACCCGAGGGATCTAAGCTCTGGGGCCAACGTCCTGACTTTC. Its translation is CASSHYFRDPRDLSSGANVLTF.